Given below is one T cell receptor beta chain in context. Its antigen is unknown. This sample is drawn from a study of blood T cells in healthy people across ages. Study-wide findings and caveats: Significant beta diversity loss was already apparent by age approximately 42, declining roughly linearly.

This CDR3 contains 18 residues. V dropped 4 bases and J dropped 0; count of bases not matched to a gene: 4. CDR1 is MGHRA, CDR2 YSYEKL, per germline. The authors ran a second PCR of roughly 6 to 12 cycles using a sample-barcoded 5' primer and a J-beta primer mix. Every sample returned 2.5 million or more CDR3-containing paired-end reads. TCRdb ran MiXCR on the 5' RACE reads and lists one entry per CDR3 protein. Among hundreds of thousands of distinct CDR3 sequences listed, approximately 60% were seen once. V usage is TRBV4-1 and J usage is TRBJ2-1; 15 nucleotides match TRBD2. The sequencing input was blood. The clonotype originates from a man aged 35 to 55 in good health. The CDR3 sequence is CASSRGLAGGSSYNEQFF. The CDR3 nucleotides are TGCGCCAGCAGCCGCGGACTAGCGGGGGGGAGCTCCTACAATGAGCAGTTCTTC.